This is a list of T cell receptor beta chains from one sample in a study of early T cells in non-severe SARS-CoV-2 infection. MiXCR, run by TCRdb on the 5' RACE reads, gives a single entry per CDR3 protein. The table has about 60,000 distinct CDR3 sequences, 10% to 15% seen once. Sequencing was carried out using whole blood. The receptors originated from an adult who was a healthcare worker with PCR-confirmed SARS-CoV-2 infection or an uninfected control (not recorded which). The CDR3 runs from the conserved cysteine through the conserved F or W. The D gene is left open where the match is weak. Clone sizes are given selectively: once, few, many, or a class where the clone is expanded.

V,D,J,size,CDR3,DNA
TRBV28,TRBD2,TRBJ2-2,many,CASRDQRRTSGSGELFF,TGTGCCAGCAGAGATCAGCGTCGGACTAGCGGGAGCGGGGAGCTGTTTTTT
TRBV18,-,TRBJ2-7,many,CASSPRGETYEQYF,TGTGCCAGCTCACCACGGGGGGAGACCTACGAGCAGTACTTC
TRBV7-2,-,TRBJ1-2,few,CASSLDSYGYTF,TGTGCCAGCAGCTTAGACTCATATGGCTACACCTTC
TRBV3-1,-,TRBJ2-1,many,CASSPTYNEQFF,TGTGCCAGCAGCCCCACCTACAATGAGCAGTTCTTC
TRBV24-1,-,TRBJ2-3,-,CATSDAGSTDTQYF,TGTGCCACCAGTGATGCGGGTAGCACAGATACGCAGTATTTT
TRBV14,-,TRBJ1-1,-,CASSQGGSTEAFF,TGTGCCAGCAGCCAAGGGGGGAGTACTGAAGCTTTCTTT
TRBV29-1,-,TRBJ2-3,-,CSVSGPSTDTQYF,TGCAGCGTTAGCGGGCCTAGCACAGATACGCAGTATTTT
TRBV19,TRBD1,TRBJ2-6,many,CASSGTALSGANVLTF,TGTGCCAGTAGCGGGACAGCCCTCTCTGGGGCCAACGTCCTGACTTTC
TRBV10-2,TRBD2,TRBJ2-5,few,CASRVAGAQETQYF,TGCGCCAGCAGAGTAGCGGGGGCACAAGAGACCCAGTACTTC
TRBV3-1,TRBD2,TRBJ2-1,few,CASSLGLADEQFF,TGTGCCAGCAGCCTGGGACTAGCCGATGAGCAGTTCTTC
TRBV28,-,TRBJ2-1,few,CASSPGTSYNEQFF,TGTGCCAGCAGTCCCGGGACAAGCTACAATGAGCAGTTCTTC
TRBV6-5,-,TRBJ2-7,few,CASSPGPTLYEQYF,TGTGCCAGCAGTCCTGGACCGACCCTCTACGAGCAGTACTTC
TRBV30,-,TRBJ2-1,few,CAWSVSGEYHHHPIF,TGTGCCTGGAGTGTATCGGGAGAGTACCACCACCACCCAATCTTC
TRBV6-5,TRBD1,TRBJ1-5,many,CASSTGGSQPQHF,TGTGCCAGCAGTACAGGGGGCTCTCAGCCCCAGCATTTT
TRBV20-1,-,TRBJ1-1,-,CSARPSTGTMNTEAFF,TGCAGTGCTAGACCCTCGACCGGGACAATGAACACTGAAGCTTTCTTT
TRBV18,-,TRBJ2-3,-,CASSPLVGADTQYF,TGTGCCAGCTCACCACTTGTGGGCGCAGATACGCAGTATTTT
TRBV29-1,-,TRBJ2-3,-,CSAGRDNTQYF,TGCAGCGCCGGGCGCGACAATACGCAGTATTTT
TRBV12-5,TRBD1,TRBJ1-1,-,CASGDRGNTEAFF,TGTGCTAGTGGCGACAGGGGCAACACTGAAGCTTTCTTT
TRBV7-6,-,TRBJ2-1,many,CASSRPADNYNEQFF,TGTGCCAGCAGTAGGCCAGCGGACAACTACAATGAGCAGTTCTTC
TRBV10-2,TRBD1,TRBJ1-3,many,CASSGTGGTGNTIYF,TGCGCCAGCAGTGGGACAGGGGGGACTGGAAACACCATATATTTT
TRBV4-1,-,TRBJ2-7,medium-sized,CASSLGPSSYEQYF,TGCGCCAGCAGTCTCGGTCCCAGTTCCTACGAGCAGTACTTC
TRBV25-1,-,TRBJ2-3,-,CASSEGLQTQYF,TGTGCCAGCAGTGAGGGACTCCAGACGCAGTATTTT
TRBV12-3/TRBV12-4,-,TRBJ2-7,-,CASSPQVGGYEQYF,TGTGCCAGCAGTCCTCAAGTGGGGGGCTACGAGCAGTACTTC
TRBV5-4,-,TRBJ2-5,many,CASSPDGRTQYF,TGTGCCAGCAGCCCCGACGGGAGGACCCAGTACTTC
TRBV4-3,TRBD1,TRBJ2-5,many,CASSQGGDREETQYF,TGCGCCAGCAGCCAAGGTGGCGACAGGGAAGAGACCCAGTACTTC
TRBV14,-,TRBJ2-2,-,CASSRRTHTGELFF,TGTGCCAGCAGCCGCCGGACCCACACCGGGGAGCTGTTTTTT
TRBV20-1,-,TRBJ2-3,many,CSASGTDTQYF,TGCAGTGCTAGCGGCACAGATACGCAGTATTTT
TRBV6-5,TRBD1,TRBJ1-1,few,CASRRTGGAGTEAFF,TGTGCCAGCAGGAGGACAGGGGGCGCGGGTACTGAAGCTTTCTTT
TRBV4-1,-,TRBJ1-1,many,CASSQGSGKHAEAFF,TGCGCCAGCAGCCAAGGTTCGGGAAAACACGCTGAAGCTTTCTTT
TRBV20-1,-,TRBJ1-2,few,CSARDPNSWTF,TGCAGTGCTAGAGATCCAAACTCTTGGACCTTC